The entry below describes one T cell receptor beta chain. The CDR3 contains 14 residues. Trimming at V came to 6 bases and at J to 3 bases, leaving 2 bases not matched to a gene. CDR1 is SNHLY and CDR2 is FYNNEI in the germline V gene. Assay used: immunoSEQ multiplex PCR; TCRdb lists only in-frame clones, some missing. In the table there are around 100,000 clones, approximately 95% of which are singletons. This sample was taken from a study of technical replicates of blood from several donors. Sample: T cells isolated from PBMCs. The chain recombines TRBV2 with TRBJ1-6; the match to TRBD1 covers 7 bases. The clonotype originates from a human donor in good health. This CDR3 reads CASSRDSYNSPLHF. CDR3 nucleotide sequence: TGTGCCAGCAGCCGGGACAGCTATAATTCACCCCTCCACTTT.